A single sample is the source of the 19 T cell receptor beta chains below, sequenced in a study of blood T cell repertoires in COVID-19. Data came from immunoSEQ multiplex PCR; TCRdb stores just in-frame clones and leaves some out. The table lists about 130,000 clones, about 90% of them singletons. The sample comprised peripheral blood. The receptors originated from a man aged 50-60 years with COVID-19, enrolled during active disease.

The CDR3 spells CASSLTGGGTEAFF. CDR3 coding DNA: TGTGCCAGCAGTTTGACAGGGGGAGGAACTGAAGCTTTCTTT. The chain carries TRBV27 and TRBJ1-1, with 9 nucleotides matching TRBD1. Looked up from germline, CDR1 is MNHEY and CDR2 is SMNVEV (reference sequence). J lost 5 bases, V lost 3 bases, and 4 bases had no gene match. The CDR3 is 14 amino acids.

This clone is a singleton in its sample. The chain has TRBV11-1 and TRBJ1-1; D is possibly TRBD1 (6 bases). Germline loops: CDR1 SGHAT, CDR2 FQDESV (reference sequence). Trimming stripped 1 base from V and 8 bases from J, with 14 bases between. This CDR3 contains 14 residues. CDR3: CASSLVGHPAEAFF. CDR3 bases: TGTGCCAGCAGCTTAGTGGGACACCCGGCCGAAGCTTTCTTT.

The chain combines TRBV6-5 with TRBJ2-1; D may be TRBD2 (5 bases). V lost 0 bases to trimming and J lost 4 bases, with 10 bases between them. CDR3 length: 15 amino acids. Germline V CDR1 and CDR2: MNHEY, SVGAGI. Here the CDR3 reads CASSYSERVYNEQFF. For the CDR3, the DNA is TGTGCCAGCAGTTACTCGGAGAGGGTTTACAATGAGCAGTTCTTC.

This rearrangement joins TRBV18 to TRBJ2-7, with TRBD2 matching 8 bases. Losses at the gene ends were 2 bases for V and 7 bases for J; bases not matched to a gene: 7. The CDR3 totals 14 residues. Germline CDR1 is KGHSH and CDR2 is LQKENI. CDR3 nucleotides: TGTGCCAGCTCACCAGGGACTAGGGACGGGGAGCAGTACTTC. This codes for CASSPGTRDGEQYF.

V is TRBV7-8 and J is TRBJ1-4; TRBD1 agrees at 8 bases. Per the germline V gene, CDR1 is SGHVS and CDR2 is FQNEAQ. V dropped 3 bases and J dropped 4; count of bases not matched to a gene: 4. The CDR3 covers 15 residues. The CDR3 sequence is CASSLDRDNNEKLFF. The CDR3 DNA sequence: TGTGCCAGCAGCTTGGACAGGGACAATAATGAAAAACTGTTTTTT.

This clone has just one count. This sequence joins TRBV6-5 and TRBJ1-2; the match to TRBD1 covers 10 bases. From germline, CDR1 is MNHEY and CDR2 SVGAGI. V lost 7 bases, J lost 5 bases, and 4 bases stayed unmatched. This CDR3 contains 13 residues. Here the CDR3 reads CASMTDRGYGYTF. The CDR3 DNA follows: TGTGCCAGCATGACGGACAGGGGGTATGGCTACACCTTC.

CDR3 in amino acids: CAWGQTNTEAFF. CDR3 sequence (DNA): TGTGCCTGGGGACAGACGAACACTGAAGCTTTCTTT. The V gene is TRBV30, the J gene TRBJ1-1; D possibly corresponds to TRBD1 (6 bases). The CDR3 has 12 amino acids. V was shortened by 5 bases and J by 1 base, with 8 bases between the two germline ends. The germline V gene has CDR1 GTSNPN and CDR2 SVGIG (reference sequence). Based on the CDR3 plus reference TRBV30 and TRBJ1-1, the full variable domain is SQTIHQWPATLVQPVGSPLSLECTVEGTSNPNLYWYRQAAGRGLQLLFYSVGIGQISSEVPQNLSASRPQDRQFILSSKKLLLSDSGFYLCAWGQTNTEAFFGQGTRLTVV.

The V call is TRBV15, the J call TRBJ1-5; perhaps TRBD1 as D (5 bases). This CDR3 has 16 residues. Trimming cost V 0 bases and J 2 bases, with 11 bases left between them. Germline CDR1 and CDR2: LNHNV and YYDKDF (reference sequence). The CDR3 DNA sequence: TGTGCCACCAGCAGAGATCGGGGGGTTGGCAATCAGCCCCAGCATTTT. It codes for CATSRDRGVGNQPQHF.

This chain connects TRBV28 to TRBJ1-1; TRBD1 matches 7 bases. Germline CDR1 is MDHEN and CDR2 is SYDVKM. CDR3 length: 13 residues. The trim removed 6 bases at V and 6 bases at J, leaving 7 bases unmatched. CDR3: CASRDEGAPEAFF. In DNA form, the CDR3 reads TGTGCCAGCAGGGATGAGGGGGCTCCTGAAGCTTTCTTT.

This clone has just one count. V and J are TRBV27 and TRBJ2-3; 15 nucleotides agree with TRBD2. Germline CDR1 reads MNHEY; CDR2 reads SMNVEV (reference sequence). The CDR3 totals 16 residues. V lost 2 bases, J lost 8 bases, and 5 bases stayed unmatched. CDR3 nucleotides: TGTGCCAGCAGTTTAGGACTAGCGGGAGGGCCAGGTACGCAGTATTTT. The encoded protein is CASSLGLAGGPGTQYF.

This sequence joins TRBV3-1 (or the pseudogene TRBV3-2) and TRBJ2-7; D gene unclear. There are 13 residues in the CDR3. Trimming shortened V by 1 base and J by 7 bases, and 11 bases separated the two germline ends. Germline loops: CDR1 LGHDT, CDR2 YNNKEL (reference sequence). The CDR3 sequence: CASSQGRLGEQYF. The DNA of the CDR3 is TGTGCCAGCAGCCAAGGCCGACTCGGGGAGCAGTACTTC.

This clone was found once. The chain employs TRBV6-5 and TRBJ1-3; 7 bases line up with TRBD1. The V gene's germline CDR1 is MNHEY and CDR2 SVGAGI. J was trimmed by 4 bases and V by 5 bases; bases with no gene match: 8. The CDR3 is 15 residues long. The CDR3 nucleotides read TGTGCCAGCAGTCGTTCCGGGACAGAGGGAAACACCATATATTTT. Its translation is CASSRSGTEGNTIYF.

The CDR3 here is CARKPDRSPCRDEKLFF. CDR3 nucleotide sequence: TGCGCCAGAAAACCCGACAGGAGTCCATGTCGGGATGAAAAACTGTTTTTT. V usage is TRBV10-1 and J usage is TRBJ1-4; D perhaps matches TRBD1 (6 bases). The CDR3 totals 17 residues. The germline V gene has CDR1 WNHNN and CDR2 SYGVQD (reference sequence). With 9 bases removed from V and 6 bases from J, the gap between germline ends came to 26 bases.

The V call is TRBV27, the J call TRBJ2-1, with 10 bases that match TRBD2. Germline CDR1 reads MNHEY; CDR2 reads SMNVEV (reference sequence). J was trimmed by 0 bases and V by 0 bases; bases with no gene match: 14. The CDR3 totals 21 residues. CDR3 region: CASSLSKSLLAGLRSYNEQFF. CDR3 nucleotides: TGTGCCAGCAGTTTATCGAAGTCTCTACTAGCGGGACTTCGCTCCTACAATGAGCAGTTCTTC.

This clone was counted between two and nine times. This chain connects TRBV7-3 to TRBJ2-3; D is uncertain. The CDR3 length is 15 residues. The V end lost 0 bases, the J end lost 3 bases, and 10 bases lay between the germline ends. Per the germline V gene, CDR1 is SGHTA and CDR2 is FQGTGA. The CDR3 protein is CASSLTGSLTDTQYF. The CDR3 region has the DNA TGTGCCAGCAGCTTAACCGGGTCGTTAACAGATACGCAGTATTTT. Filled out from reference TRBV7-3 and TRBJ2-3, the complete variable domain reads GAGVSQTPSNKVTEKGKYVELRCDPISGHTALYWYRQSLGQGPEFLIYFQGTGAADDSGLPNDRFFAVRPEGSVSTLKIQRTERGDSAVYLCASSLTGSLTDTQYFGPGTRLTVL.

The chain is built from TRBV27 and TRBJ2-1; 9 positions agree with TRBD1. The CDR3 has 15 residues. Trimming at V came to 6 bases and at J to 1 base, leaving 4 bases not matched to a gene. From germline, CDR1 is MNHEY and CDR2 SMNVEV (reference sequence). This CDR3 reads CASSQDRGSYNEQFF. The CDR3 region has the DNA TGTGCCAGCAGCCAGGACAGGGGATCCTACAATGAGCAGTTCTTC.

This clone was counted a single time. This sequence joins TRBV2 and TRBJ1-1, with D uncertain. Germline V gives CDR1 SNHLY, CDR2 FYNNEI. There are 16 residues in the CDR3. V was pared by 0 bases and J by 6 bases, with 17 bases between. DNA of the CDR3: TGTGCCAGCAGTGAAGCAGTGTGGGGTGCGGGTTCTGAAGCTTTCTTT. It translates to CASSEAVWGAGSEAFF.

The chain employs TRBV19 and TRBJ2-3, with 7 positions matching TRBD1. The CDR3 is 14 amino acids. The V segment lost 5 bases and the J segment 0 bases; nucleotides outside the gene matches: 2. The germline V gene encodes CDR1 LNHDA and CDR2 SQIVND (reference sequence). Here the CDR3 reads CASSPGQSTDTQYF. Written as DNA, the CDR3 is TGTGCCAGTAGTCCGGGACAGAGCACAGATACGCAGTATTTT.

The chain combines TRBV12-3 or TRBV12-4 with TRBJ1-2; 7 bases line up with TRBD1. Losses at the gene ends were 6 bases for V and 8 bases for J; bases not matched to a gene: 9. CDR3 length: 13 residues. CDR3 amino acids: CASSPDRAGGYTF. DNA of the CDR3: TGTGCCAGCAGCCCAGACAGGGCAGGGGGCTACACCTTC.